This TCR beta chain derives from a study of blood T cells in healthy people across ages. The second PCR ran roughly 6 to 11 cycles with a sample-barcoded 5' primer and J-beta primers. Each CDR3 protein gets one entry after TCRdb re-called the 5' RACE reads with MiXCR. Seen here are more than 900,000 distinct CDR3 sequences, 25% observed once, and the top ten hold less than 0.85%. The CDR3 has 15 amino acids. V lost 0 bases to trimming and J lost 6 bases, with 14 bases between them. Another study also made use of these data, one on T cells of mothers and their children.

This chain connects TRBV12-3 or TRBV12-4 to TRBJ1-2, with a possible D match to TRBD1 (6 bases). This sequence was found in a girl aged 2-10 years in good health. Source material: blood. The CDR3: CASSLAAWGANGYTF. The DNA for the CDR3 is TGTGCCAGCAGTTTAGCGGCGTGGGGGGCTAATGGCTACACCTTC.